The rows below give T cell receptor beta chains drawn from one sample of a study of T cells in tuberculosis. Assay: immunoSEQ multiplex PCR; the TCRdb copy retains only in-frame clones and omits some. Of fewer than 40,000 clones listed, about 84% were seen once; the top ten hold roughly 5%. The sequencing used PBMCs, collected at tuberculosis diagnosis. Receptors originate from an adult with tuberculosis. The CDR3 runs from the conserved cysteine through the conserved F or W. The D gene is left open where the match is weak. A row's size may be missing; if present it is once, few, many or a size class.

clone_size: NA; j_call: TRBJ2-5; d_call: NA; v_call: TRBV25-1; cdr3_nt: TGTGCCAGCAGTGGCCCGCGAGAGACCCAGTACTTC; cdr3_aa: CASSGPRETQYF
clone_size: NA; j_call: TRBJ2-1; d_call: TRBD2; v_call: TRBV6-6; cdr3_nt: TGTGCCAGCAGTGACCCGGGGGGAACCCCCAATGAGCAGTTCTTC; cdr3_aa: CASSDPGGTPNEQFF
clone_size: NA; j_call: TRBJ2-1; d_call: TRBD2; v_call: TRBV5-1; cdr3_nt: TGCGCCAGCAGCGTCGACCGGGGGGGGCCCGGGGAGCAGTTCTTC; cdr3_aa: CASSVDRGGPGEQFF
clone_size: few; j_call: TRBJ1-5; d_call: NA; v_call: TRBV30; cdr3_nt: TGTGCCTGGAGTGTTCAGGGGCAGCCCCAGCATTTT; cdr3_aa: CAWSVQGQPQHF
clone_size: NA; j_call: TRBJ1-3; d_call: TRBD1; v_call: TRBV27; cdr3_nt: TGTGCCAGCAGTCCAAAGGGGCGGGACAGTTTCAGAAACACCATATATTTT; cdr3_aa: CASSPKGRDSFRNTIYF
clone_size: NA; j_call: TRBJ2-5; d_call: TRBD1; v_call: TRBV7-2; cdr3_nt: TGTGCCAGCAGCTACGACAGGGGTGAGACCCAGTACTTC; cdr3_aa: CASSYDRGETQYF
clone_size: NA; j_call: TRBJ2-5; d_call: TRBD1; v_call: TRBV7-2; cdr3_nt: TGTGCCAGCAGCCCCACCGGGACAGGGGGCGTCGAGACCCAGTACTTC; cdr3_aa: CASSPTGTGGVETQYF
clone_size: once; j_call: TRBJ2-5; d_call: TRBD2; v_call: TRBV9; cdr3_nt: TGTGCCAGCAGCCCTCGGACTAGCGAAGAGACCCAGTACTTC; cdr3_aa: CASSPRTSEETQYF
clone_size: NA; j_call: TRBJ2-1; d_call: TRBD2; v_call: TRBV9; cdr3_nt: TGTGCCAGCAGCGTAAGAGGGAGGAGGACTAGCGGGGTTTCCTACAATGAGCAGTTCTTC; cdr3_aa: CASSVRGRRTSGVSYNEQFF
clone_size: few; j_call: TRBJ1-4; d_call: NA; v_call: TRBV18; cdr3_nt: TGTGCCAGCTCACCCCGGGACACCACTAATGAAAAACTGTTTTTT; cdr3_aa: CASSPRDTTNEKLFF
clone_size: NA; j_call: TRBJ2-5; d_call: NA; v_call: TRBV29-1; cdr3_nt: TGCAGCGTTTTAGGGGCGGTTGAGACCCAGTACTTC; cdr3_aa: CSVLGAVETQYF
clone_size: NA; j_call: TRBJ1-5; d_call: NA; v_call: TRBV29-1; cdr3_nt: TGCAGCGCCGGAGCAGGGAGCAATCAGCCCCAGCATTTT; cdr3_aa: CSAGAGSNQPQHF
clone_size: NA; j_call: TRBJ2-5; d_call: NA; v_call: TRBV12-1; cdr3_nt: TGTGCCAGCAGCCCCCCCGGACTAGCGGGAGGGCCCAGGGAGACCCAGTACTTC; cdr3_aa: CASSPPGLAGGPRETQYF
clone_size: once; j_call: TRBJ2-1; d_call: TRBD2; v_call: TRBV28; cdr3_nt: TGTGCCAGCACCAGGGACTATAATGACAATGAGCAGTTCTTC; cdr3_aa: CASTRDYNDNEQFF
clone_size: NA; j_call: TRBJ2-1; d_call: TRBD2; v_call: TRBV19; cdr3_nt: TGTGCCAGTAGTACGATAGCGGGAGGGCCCCATGAGCAGTTCTTC; cdr3_aa: CASSTIAGGPHEQFF
clone_size: NA; j_call: TRBJ2-7; d_call: NA; v_call: TRBV19; cdr3_nt: TGTGCCAGTAGTATGACAGGCCATGGAGGTTACGAGCAGTACTTC; cdr3_aa: CASSMTGHGGYEQYF
clone_size: NA; j_call: TRBJ2-2; d_call: TRBD2; v_call: TRBV18; cdr3_nt: TGTGCCAGCTCACCGGCCAGCGGGATCGCCGGGGAGCTGTTTTTT; cdr3_aa: CASSPASGIAGELFF
clone_size: once; j_call: TRBJ2-3; d_call: NA; v_call: TRBV25-1; cdr3_nt: TGTGCCAGCAGTGACGGGTCGAGCCGGGGCACAGATACGCAGTATTTT; cdr3_aa: CASSDGSSRGTDTQYF
clone_size: once; j_call: TRBJ2-3; d_call: NA; v_call: TRBV6-6; cdr3_nt: TGTGCCAGCAGTTACGGGGAGGTTTCAGATACGCAGTATTTT; cdr3_aa: CASSYGEVSDTQYF
clone_size: NA; j_call: TRBJ1-5; d_call: NA; v_call: TRBV10-2; cdr3_nt: TGCGCCAGCAGGCAGGGGCCGGGCAATCAGCCCCAGCATTTT; cdr3_aa: CASRQGPGNQPQHF
clone_size: NA; j_call: TRBJ2-7; d_call: NA; v_call: TRBV18; cdr3_nt: TGTGCCAGCTCACCACTATCAGGGAGGACTTCCTACGAGCAGTACTTC; cdr3_aa: CASSPLSGRTSYEQYF
clone_size: NA; j_call: TRBJ2-3; d_call: NA; v_call: TRBV10-1; cdr3_nt: TGCGCCAGCAGTGAGAACGGGGAAGGACCAGATACGCAGTATTTT; cdr3_aa: CASSENGEGPDTQYF
clone_size: NA; j_call: TRBJ2-7; d_call: TRBD2; v_call: TRBV7-9; cdr3_nt: TGTGCCAGCAGCCCCTGGGACTATAACTACGAGCAGTACTTC; cdr3_aa: CASSPWDYNYEQYF
clone_size: once; j_call: TRBJ2-1; d_call: NA; v_call: TRBV7-3; cdr3_nt: TGTGCCAGCAGCTTAATGGGCCCACCCAATGAGCAGTTCTTC; cdr3_aa: CASSLMGPPNEQFF
clone_size: NA; j_call: TRBJ2-5; d_call: NA; v_call: TRBV7-8; cdr3_nt: TGTGCCAGCAGCTTAAGGGATCTAGCATTAAGCCAAGAGACCCAGTACTTC; cdr3_aa: CASSLRDLALSQETQYF
clone_size: NA; j_call: TRBJ2-7; d_call: NA; v_call: TRBV6-1; cdr3_nt: TGTGCCAGCATGCCTAGCGTGTCCTACGAGCAGTACTTC; cdr3_aa: CASMPSVSYEQYF
clone_size: NA; j_call: TRBJ2-5; d_call: NA; v_call: TRBV7-7; cdr3_nt: TGTGCCAGCAGGTCCAGGGTCGGAGAGACCCAGTACTTC; cdr3_aa: CASRSRVGETQYF
clone_size: medium-sized; j_call: TRBJ2-1; d_call: TRBD2; v_call: TRBV19; cdr3_nt: TGTGCCAGTAGTATTTGGGCTAGCGGGAGTGAAGAGCAGTTCTTC; cdr3_aa: CASSIWASGSEEQFF
clone_size: NA; j_call: TRBJ2-5; d_call: TRBD2; v_call: TRBV19; cdr3_nt: TGTGCCAGTAGCCTGCTAGCGGGAGATGGAGAGACCCAGTACTTC; cdr3_aa: CASSLLAGDGETQYF